This section outlines one T cell receptor beta chain sequence together with its context. Its antigen is not identified. Germline V CDR1 and CDR2: SGHVS, FQNEAQ. Trimming removed 0 bases at V and 3 bases at J, with 18 bases between. The CDR3 consists of 17 residues. Patients with ophthalmopathy all had a Clinical Activity Score of at least 3, a NOSPECS grade of at least 4 and duration under 3 months. Amplified regions were TCR beta CDR3 sequences from RNA transcripts. The HTBI primer set served for first-round RT-PCR of the TCR CDR3. TCRdb ran MiXCR on the multiplex PCR reads and lists one entry per CDR3 protein. The sample contains about 460,000 distinct CDR3 sequences, about 22% of which appear only once. The data originate from a study of T cells in Graves' hyperthyroidism and ophthalmopathy. At the level of the study: Peripheral blood sampling occurred at initial diagnosis, before any treatment.

Overall study results and limits: Progression to ophthalmopathy was predicted a median of 6.5 months early.

The receptor's source is a woman aged 70-85 years with Graves' ophthalmopathy. The chain combines TRBV7-8 with TRBJ2-7; D remains ambiguous. The sequenced sample was blood. DNA of the CDR3: TGTGCCAGCAGCTTAGCGAGGTGGCAGGTTGGTATCTACGAGCAGTACTTC. Residues: CASSLARWQVGIYEQYF.